The subject of this entry is one TCR beta chain. What it binds is not known. From germline, CDR1 is SGDLS and CDR2 YYNGEE. The CDR3 extends over 17 amino acids. V dropped 4 bases and J dropped 5 bases, with 22 bases sitting between them. Libraries were prepared by immunoSEQ multiplex PCR; TCRdb keeps only in-frame clonotypes and omits some of them. The repertoire includes 11,000 to 15,000 clones, around 79% of them detected once, and around 35% sits in the top ten. The data belong to a study of OX40 agonist ivuxolimab in advanced cancers. Across the study: Patients in the trial were receiving intravenous ivuxolimab every 2 weeks, at doses of 0.01 to 10 mg/kg. The study's findings and limits: The study did not work out the antigen specificity of the expanded peripheral T cells.

The starting material was CD4+ or CD8+ T cells sorted from blood, obtained in a trial of the OX40 agonist ivuxolimab. This TCR was sampled from an adult with an advanced solid tumor such as melanoma, head and neck, liver or kidney cancer. The chain employs TRBV9 and TRBJ1-3, with D possibly being TRBD1 (6 bases). CDR3 DNA: TGTGCCAGCAGCTTCTCCGGGCTCCAGGGGAGTAGAAACACCATATATTTT. Protein: CASSFSGLQGSRNTIYF.